This TCR beta chain is drawn from a study of blood T cell repertoires in COVID-19. Study as a whole: The cDNA or gDNA used as material had been derived from T cells, B-cell-depleted T cells, or PBMCs.

In the authors' methods: Amplification from reference gene primers served as the basis for estimated nucleated cell counts. The table came from immunoSEQ multiplex PCR; TCRdb's copy has only in-frame clones and leaves some out. The V and J calls and clone size come from that table; D and trimming were worked out from the DNA. This table has fewer than 250,000 clones, about 90% appearing once. The CDR3 is 14 amino acids. A Seattle source enrolled patients during active infection and followed them longitudinally. Sequences were obtained from peripheral blood. The TCR originated in a man aged 60 to 75 with COVID-19, enrolled during active disease. V is TRBV21-1 and J is TRBJ2-7; no check of the table's D call, TRBD1, against the DNA was made. TRBV21-1 is a recognized pseudogene. CDR3 residues: CASSKEGQTYEQYF. CDR3 bases: TGTGCCAGCAGCAAAGAGGGACAGACCTACGAGCAGTACTTC.